The sequence of this T cell receptor (beta chain) was determined in a study of T-cell reconstitution after alpha-beta-depleted transplantation in children. A TCRbeta library incorporating unique molecular identifiers was prepared. MiXCR, run by TCRdb on the PCR reads, gives a single entry per CDR3 protein. The profile shows some 300,000 distinct CDR3 sequences, around 10% of them singletons. Trimming took off 1 base at V and 3 bases at J, with 12 bases between the two ends. The germline gives CDR1 SQVTM, CDR2 ANQGSEA. The CDR3 runs to 14 residues. The sample holds many counts of this clonotype. The genes are TRBV29-1 and TRBJ1-1; no clear D. This clonotype originated in a human donor who donated a stem cell graft to a child with acute lymphoblastic leukemia. The sample in question was PBMCs from the stem cell graft donor, obtained from the stem cell graft. This chain's CDR3 is CSVEAWGGHTEAFF. The DNA for the CDR3 is TGCAGCGTTGAAGCATGGGGAGGGCACACTGAAGCTTTCTTT. Combining the CDR3 with reference TRBV29-1 and TRBJ1-1 gives the whole variable domain SAVISQKPSRDICQRGTSLTIQCQVDSQVTMMFWYRQQPGQSLTLIATANQGSEATYESGFVIDKFPISRPNLTFSTLTVSNMSPEDSSIYLCSVEAWGGHTEAFFGQGTRLTVV.